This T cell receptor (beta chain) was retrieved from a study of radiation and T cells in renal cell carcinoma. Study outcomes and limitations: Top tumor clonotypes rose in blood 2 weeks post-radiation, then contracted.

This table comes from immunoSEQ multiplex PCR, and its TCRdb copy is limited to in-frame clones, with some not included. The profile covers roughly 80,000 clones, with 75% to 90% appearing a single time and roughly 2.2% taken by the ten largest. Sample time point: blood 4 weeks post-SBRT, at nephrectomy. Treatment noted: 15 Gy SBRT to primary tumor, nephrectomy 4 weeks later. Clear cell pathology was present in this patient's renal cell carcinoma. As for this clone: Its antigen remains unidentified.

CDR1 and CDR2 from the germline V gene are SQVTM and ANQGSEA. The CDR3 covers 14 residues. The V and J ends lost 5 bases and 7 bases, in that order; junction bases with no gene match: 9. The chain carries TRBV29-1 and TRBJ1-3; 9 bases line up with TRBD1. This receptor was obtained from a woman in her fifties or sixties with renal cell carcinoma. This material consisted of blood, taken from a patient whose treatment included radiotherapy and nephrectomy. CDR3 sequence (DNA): TGCAGCGTTCGGACCGGGACAGGGTTTAACACCATATATTTT. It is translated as CSVRTGTGFNTIYF. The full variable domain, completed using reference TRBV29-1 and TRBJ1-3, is SAVISQKPSRDICQRGTSLTIQCQVDSQVTMMFWYRQQPGQSLTLIATANQGSEATYESGFVIDKFPISRPNLTFSTLTVSNMSPEDSSIYLCSVRTGTGFNTIYFGEGSWLTVV.